This entry is about one T cell receptor (beta chain). No cognate antigen has been identified for it. No base quality values were provided; no much bigger clone lies one nucleotide off. The cohort consisted of approximately 690 healthy bone marrow donors. At the time of sampling, all cohort members were nominally healthy, though unrecorded immune exposures were likely present. The donor tested CMV seronegative, placing the donor among the 350 to 400 seronegative members of the cohort. Each donor provided a peripheral blood sample, and peripheral blood mononuclear cells were used for TCR beta sequencing. The Qiagen DNeasy Blood Extraction Kit was used to extract genomic DNA from the blood cell samples. These data are taken from a study of cytomegalovirus exposure and HLA in healthy donors (TCRdb year 2017). For the study in its entirety: According to an earlier analysis of a few hundred of the donors, about 180 million T cells yielded over 90 million unique TCR beta sequences and 250 to 350 Gb of sequence data. Using immunosequencing, the study profiled T cell repertoires from 500 to 800 subjects and related those repertoires to cytomegalovirus serostatus. Among the approximately 400 genotyped donors, around 81% belonged to the genetic ancestry cluster associated with self-reported Caucasian donors. Class I and class II HLA loci were covered by the typing at four-digit resolution. To study patterns of TCR occurrence, a later analysis re-analyzed previously published TCR beta repertoires from just over 650 donors and added high-resolution HLA genotyping. Genome-wide SNP genotypes for about three fifths of the 666 donors were used in a later genetic analysis, which treated that subset as a discovery cohort. A separate validation cohort of 100 to 150 different subjects was used in addition to the 666-subject first cohort. Typing coverage varied by locus: about 620-630 donors for A, B, C, DRB1 and DQB1; some 520 for DQA1; some 610 for DPA1; roughly 470 for DPB1. Donor age, sex, ethnicity and CMV serostatus were collected together with the repertoire data. An earlier analysis of around 580 of the donors used high-throughput TCR beta sequencing to judge whether each TCR beta V gene segment behaved as functional or pseudogenic. Roughly 300 gigabases of sequencing data and roughly 90 million unique TCR sequences were included in an early release covering about 700 HLA-typed donors. All discovery cohort repertoires had been generated on a single sequencing platform. Four or five DR-DQ haplotypes were treated as single units for association and clustering because of strong linkage in the cohort. The study aimed to test whether cataloging public T cell receptors could reveal signatures of past pathogen exposure. Rather than drawing on any new phenotypic data, the later analysis identified candidate immune exposures from TCR beta sequences and the way those sequences occurred across donors. To predict cytomegalovirus infection status, the study brought together high-throughput TCR immunosequencing, statistical association of individual TCRs with disease status, and machine learning. On average, around 200,000 unique TCR beta nucleotide sequences were sequenced per donor among a few hundred genotyped donors of the cohort, with 15% to 20% of those sequences being non-productive.

Study-level results and caveats: The authors suggested that the approach could potentially be extended to other disease states and immunological phenotypes. Presence/absence analyses assumed roughly uniform sequencing depth across donors, an assumption that may not hold. According to a later genetic analysis, donors in an Asian-associated ancestry cluster had fewer N-insertions in productive TCRs than the approximately 650-donor mean. According to a later analysis, parvovirus B19, influenza, CMV and Epstein-Barr virus appeared linked to several top co-occurrence clusters. Cytomegalovirus status was reported to be diagnosed by the classifier with high specificity and sensitivity in both the original and validation cohorts. This cohort had only TCR beta chains sequenced, and the lack of alpha or paired-chain data limited which features could be detected. In vitro tests confirmed that a few of the cytomegalovirus-associated TCR beta chains recognize cytomegalovirus antigens. In a later analysis, most CMV-associated TCR beta chains were found to appear HLA-restricted, with HLA associations seemingly driven largely by CMV exposure. According to a later analysis, TCR association rates differed among HLA loci, with DRB1 alleles showing the most associated TCRs and HLA-C alleles showing the fewest. Because the 87-base-pair reads could not distinguish some IMGT-functional V segments, including TRBV6-2 and TRBV6-3, those segments were excluded. A later genetic analysis associated a missense DCLRE1C variant with V-gene and J-gene trimming of TCR beta chains, and an independent cohort replicated the association. The earlier analysis of nearly 600 of the donors excluded some 16 rarely observed V segments, including chromosome 9 orphons, because counts were too low. At a false discovery rate of 0.05, a later analysis linked some 17,000 TCR beta sequences to specific HLA alleles. Correlated functional status among segregating V segments might be attributable to linkage disequilibrium, but an unknown experimental factor could not be ruled out. A further reported finding was that TCR beta sequences accurately predicted the HLA-A and HLA-B alleles for most subjects in the first cohort. In an earlier analysis of around 600 of the donors, most TCR beta V segments appeared in productive rearrangements about 87% or about 30% of the time, broadly matching IMGT annotations. Immune exposure information for the cohort was limited to CMV serostatus. When HLA alleles, especially DR and DQ, strongly co-occurred, attributing TCR associations to individual alleles was difficult. A later analysis found that HLA-associated TCR beta chains were more clonally expanded and had lower generation probabilities than equally common non-associated chains. A total of roughly 160 TCR beta chains were listed by the study as associated with cytomegalovirus. The sequencing pipeline was judged likely to have produced a cluster of highly shared sequence variants as a technical artifact. Because HLA typing was unavailable for some donors at each locus, only the typed subset was used in association tests. Most TCR sequences were seen in very few donors, while some public TCRs were found in many individuals.

The library was generated by the immunoSEQ multiplex PCR assay. For the multiplex PCR, a mixture combining 60 forward primers for TCR Vbeta segments and 13 reverse primers for TCR Jbeta segments was used. A multiplex PCR assay on genomic DNA amplified the CDR3 region of rearranged TCR beta genes. The amplified TCR beta libraries were sequenced on the Illumina HiSeq System as 87-base-pair reads. As for the original processing: A later analysis counted approximately 76 million unique TCR beta chains across the 500 to 850 repertoires, and 10 million to 11 million of these chains were shared by at least two donors. To remove PCR and sequencing errors, raw reads were error-corrected and collapsed into unique sequences using a nearest-neighbor algorithm that merged closely related sequences. Alignment of CDR3 sequences to IMGT reference sequences was used to assign V, D and J gene segments. For a sequence to be retained, at least a six-nucleotide match to both a V gene segment and a J gene segment was required. A rearrangement was called productive if the CDR3 had no stop codons and remained in frame with V and J, and every other rearrangement was called non-productive. CDR3 was defined according to IMGT convention as the region running from the second conserved V-encoded cysteine to the conserved J-encoded phenylalanine. The earlier analysis of some 540 of the donors excluded any sequence lacking an unambiguous match to a single V gene segment. An earlier analysis of 500 to 600 of the donors classified V segments as functional when productive rearrangements were above 56.7% and as segregating when the standard deviation between donors was above 5%. A statistical classification framework was built to diagnose cytomegalovirus status from the catalog of TCR beta chain sequences. In a later analysis, TCR nucleotide sequences were compared against IMGT/GENE-DB human TR gene sequences so that V and J genes could be assigned. In a later analysis, CDR3 sequences and most-parsimonious VDJ recombination scenarios were assigned using the TCRdist pipeline. In a later analysis, every TCR beta chain was defined by the combination of its CDR3 amino acid sequence and its V-gene family, and reads without a unique V-gene family were dropped. A later analysis removed roughly 590 highly shared, low-generation-probability nucleotide sequences to deal with suspected cross-contamination and a sequencing artifact. In a later analysis, a clonal expansion index was calculated for each public chain from normalized within-repertoire ranks of inferred template counts. In a later analysis, generation probabilities were computed using a VDJ recombination model fitted to out-of-frame rearrangements, and the results were checked against IGoR. In a later analysis, hypergeometric tests were used to score TCR-TCR, TCR-HLA and TCR-CMV co-occurrence, with a repertoire-size bias correction applied to TCR pairs. To estimate false discovery rates, a later analysis permuted the HLA or CMV assignments 20 times. A later analysis grouped co-occurring TCRs with DBSCAN, adding TCRdist sequence similarity when clustering within HLA-allele-positive subsets. For co-occurrence clustering, repertoires with fewer than 30,000 or more than 120,000 public chains were excluded, along with a handful of repertoires with anomalous nucleotide sharing. TCRdb's version of the immuneACCESS table is confined to in-frame rearrangements and falls short of the full clone set. An unresolved V gene accounts for under half of the shortfall where checked; the remainder is of unknown origin. Clone size and the V and J calls come from that table; the DNA yielded D and trimming. This sample comprises about 200,000 clones, 86% of them detected only once. The top ten hold around 0.34% of the sample.

The CDR3 sequence holds 15 residues, the cysteine and phenylalanine included. Of all the DNA, just the CDR3 is kept, 45 bases in frame from base 1. V is shortened by 1 base, J by 0 bases, and the region joining them spans 9 bases. Taken from the germline V gene, the CDR1 and CDR2 loops are MGHRA and YSYEKL. Sample: PBMCs. Recombination joined TRBV4-1 with TRBJ1-1, with TRBD1 tentatively as D gene (6 bases match). This receptor was identified in a woman aged 30 to 39 in good health and CMV-seronegative. The nucleotides read TGCGCCAGCAGCCAAGCGGACAGACTGAACACTGAAGCTTTCTTT. It is translated as CASSQADRLNTEAFF.